A single sample gave rise to the 18 T cell receptor beta chains below, sequenced in a study of blood T cell repertoires in COVID-19. Clones were read by immunoSEQ multiplex PCR, and TCRdb kept only the in-frame ones, dropping some. The table shows 120,000 or so clones, with roughly 83% occurring only once. Sequencing was done on a sample of peripheral blood. These receptor sequences come from a woman aged 50 to 60 with acute or convalescent COVID-19.

The genes are TRBV7-9 and TRBJ2-1, with TRBD1 identical over 7 bases. The length of the CDR3 is 14 residues. J gave up 7 bases and V 5 bases, and 8 bases lay outside the gene matches. The V gene's germline CDR1 is SEHNR and CDR2 FQNEAQ (reference sequence). DNA for the CDR3: TGTGCCAGCAGCAAACAGGGGATGAGGAATGAGCAGTTCTTC. This codes for CASSKQGMRNEQFF. The complete variable domain, with remaining parts taken from reference TRBV7-9 and TRBJ2-1, reads DTGVSQNPRHKITKRGQNVTFRCDPISEHNRLYWYRQTLGQGPEFLTYFQNEAQLEKSRLLSDRFSAERPKGSFSTLEIQRTEQGDSAMYLCASSKQGMRNEQFFGPGTRLTVL.

The chain joins TRBV28 to TRBJ1-1, with D possibly matching TRBD1 (6 bases). Trimming took 7 bases from V and 9 from J, leaving 18 bases between them. The CDR3 has 13 amino acids. Looked up from germline, CDR1 is MDHEN and CDR2 is SYDVKM. CDR3 amino acids: CASITSLGDKAFF. In nucleotides, the CDR3 is TGTGCCAGCATCACTTCTTTGGGGGACAAAGCTTTCTTT.

The V and J genes are TRBV15 and TRBJ2-7; maybe TRBD2 (5 bases). CDR1 and CDR2 (germline): LNHNV, YYDKDF (reference sequence). The CDR3 is 14 amino acids. Trimming removed 0 bases from V and 4 bases from J, with 10 bases in between. The chain's CDR3 is CATSRDPAGYEQYF. CDR3 in DNA: TGTGCCACCAGCAGAGACCCCGCGGGTTACGAGCAGTACTTC.

The rearrangement links TRBV27 to TRBJ1-2; weak D call: TRBD1 (6 bases). CDR3 length: 15 amino acids. With 5 bases removed from V and 4 bases from J, the gap between germline ends came to 17 bases. The germline gives CDR1 MNHEY, CDR2 SMNVEV (reference sequence). CDR3: CASSKAGDTVYGYTF. CDR3 bases: TGTGCCAGCAGTAAGGCAGGGGACACGGTCTATGGCTACACCTTC.

This chain connects TRBV27 to TRBJ2-3; D is unclear. CDR3 size: 13 residues. The V gene lost 2 bases and the J gene lost 2 bases, with 5 bases spanning the gap. In germline, CDR1 is MNHEY, CDR2 SMNVEV (reference sequence). The CDR3 is CASSLPNTDTQYF. In DNA form, the CDR3 reads TGTGCCAGCAGTTTACCTAACACAGATACGCAGTATTTT.

The CDR3 is CASSVVEGDPTDTQYF. Here the CDR3 DNA reads TGTGCCAGCAGCGTAGTTGAGGGAGATCCCACAGATACGCAGTATTTT. The V and J genes are TRBV9 and TRBJ2-3, with D tentatively TRBD2 (5 bases). The V gene's germline CDR1 is SGDLS and CDR2 YYNGEE. The V end was cut by 0 bases, the J end by 2 bases, with 13 bases between. This CDR3 contains 16 residues.

CDR3 in amino acids: CASTRTGTVSSGELFF. For the CDR3, the DNA is TGCGCCAGCACCCGGACCGGGACAGTATCCTCCGGGGAGCTGTTTTTT. The chain links TRBV5-1 to TRBJ2-2; 7 bases match TRBD1. This CDR3 has 16 amino acids. In germline, CDR1 is SGHRS, CDR2 YFSETQ. V shed 6 bases and J 6 bases; nucleotides not matched to a gene: 14.

The J gene is TRBJ1-2, the V gene TRBV27; maybe TRBD1 (6 bases). Trimming removed 3 bases from V and 7 bases from J, with 12 bases in between. The V gene's germline CDR1 is MNHEY and CDR2 SMNVEV (reference sequence). There are 13 residues in the CDR3. Here the CDR3 DNA reads TGTGCCAGCAGTTTCCCAGGGGCGAGTGGCTACACCTTC. Encoded protein: CASSFPGASGYTF.

The gene calls are TRBV4-1 and TRBJ1-3; 7 bases fit TRBD1. V lost 2 bases, J lost 0 bases, and 13 bases stayed unmatched. CDR3 length equals 19 residues. Germline-derived CDR1 and CDR2 are MGHRA and YSYEKL. CDR3 sequence (DNA): TGCGCCAGCAGCCAAATAGGGGGACAGTCGATGCTCTCTGGAAACACCATATATTTT. Residues: CASSQIGGQSMLSGNTIYF.

In this sample, this clone turned up a few times. The chain carries TRBV7-3 and TRBJ1-1; 11 bases map to TRBD1. The V and J ends lost 4 bases and 3 bases, in that order; junction bases with no gene match: 7. Germline CDR1 and CDR2: SGHTA and FQGTGA. This CDR3 has 16 amino acids. The CDR3 here is CASSSRTGGADTEAFF. CDR3 nucleotides: TGTGCCAGCAGCTCCCGGACAGGGGGCGCGGACACTGAAGCTTTCTTT. Variable domain in full (rest from reference TRBV7-3 and TRBJ1-1): GAGVSQTPSNKVTEKGKYVELRCDPISGHTALYWYRQSLGQGPEFLIYFQGTGAADDSGLPNDRFFAVRPEGSVSTLKIQRTERGDSAVYLCASSSRTGGADTEAFFGQGTRLTVV.

The V and J genes are TRBV6-5 and TRBJ1-2; D is perhaps TRBD1 (5 bases). Germline V gives CDR1 MNHEY, CDR2 SVGAGI. V was shortened by 6 bases and J by 3 bases, with 11 bases between the two germline ends. CDR3 length equals 13 residues. The DNA of the CDR3 is TGTGCCAGCAGCGCAGGGTTTGACTATGGCTACACCTTC. Its protein is CASSAGFDYGYTF.

This clone has only a few counts. The chain employs TRBV12-3 or TRBV12-4 and TRBJ1-6; the match to TRBD1 covers 10 bases. Trimming cost V 6 bases and J 8 bases; bases outside gene matches: 1. This CDR3 has 13 residues. The DNA of the CDR3 is TGTGCCAGCAGGGGGACAGGGGATTCACCCCTCCACTTT. Translated: CASRGTGDSPLHF.

V and J are TRBV5-3 and TRBJ2-1; 11 nucleotides agree with TRBD1. TRBV5-3 qualifies as an ORF whose function is uncertain. With V trimmed by 4 bases and J by 7 bases, 13 bases remained unmatched. This CDR3 contains 17 residues. The DNA for the CDR3 is TGTGCCAGAAGCCGGCCCCGCGGACAGGGGGCGAAAAATGAGCAGTTCTTC. It is translated as CARSRPRGQGAKNEQFF.

J is TRBJ1-3 and V is TRBV24-1, with D possibly being TRBD1 (5 bases). V dropped 7 bases and J dropped 4 bases, with 22 bases sitting between them. Per germline, CDR1 KGHDR and CDR2 SFDVKD. This CDR3 spans 17 amino acids. The CDR3 reads CATSSCTTEKRGNTIYF. Written as DNA, the CDR3 is TGTGCCACCAGCTCCTGCACGACAGAAAAGCGCGGAAACACCATATATTTT.

The chain recombines TRBV6-1 with TRBJ1-2, with 8 bases identical to TRBD1. V was clipped by 1 base and J by 6 bases; unmatched bases: 7. The CDR3 contains 15 residues. The germline V gene encodes CDR1 MNHNS and CDR2 SASEGT. CDR3 sequence: CASSEEDRGNNGYTF. In DNA form, the CDR3 reads TGTGCCAGCAGTGAAGAAGACAGGGGAAACAATGGCTACACCTTC.

This chain connects TRBV5-1 to TRBJ1-1; D might be TRBD1 (6 bases). The germline V gene has CDR1 SGHRS and CDR2 YFSETQ. V dropped 3 bases and J dropped 1 base, with 10 bases sitting between them. CDR3 length: 14 amino acids. The CDR3 sequence: CASSSQGGNTEAFF. CDR3 bases: TGCGCCAGCAGCTCTCAAGGGGGGAACACTGAAGCTTTCTTT.

The chain employs TRBV27 and TRBJ2-2; 10 nucleotides agree with TRBD1. The germline gives CDR1 MNHEY, CDR2 SMNVEV (reference sequence). V was clipped by 2 bases and J by 6 bases; unmatched bases: 3. This CDR3 is 15 amino acids long. CDR3 in DNA: TGTGCCAGCAGTTTAGGGACAGGGGTCTCCGGGGAGCTGTTTTTT. This gives the protein CASSLGTGVSGELFF.

The gene calls are TRBV6-5 and TRBJ1-5; TRBD1 agrees at 9 bases. CDR3 length: 14 residues. CDR1 is MNHEY, CDR2 SVGAGI, per germline. The V gene end was trimmed by 6 bases and the J gene end by 4 bases; junction bases not matched to a gene: 4. The CDR3 sequence is CASRPGTGNQPQHF. For the CDR3, the DNA is TGTGCCAGCAGGCCCGGGACAGGGAATCAGCCCCAGCATTTT.